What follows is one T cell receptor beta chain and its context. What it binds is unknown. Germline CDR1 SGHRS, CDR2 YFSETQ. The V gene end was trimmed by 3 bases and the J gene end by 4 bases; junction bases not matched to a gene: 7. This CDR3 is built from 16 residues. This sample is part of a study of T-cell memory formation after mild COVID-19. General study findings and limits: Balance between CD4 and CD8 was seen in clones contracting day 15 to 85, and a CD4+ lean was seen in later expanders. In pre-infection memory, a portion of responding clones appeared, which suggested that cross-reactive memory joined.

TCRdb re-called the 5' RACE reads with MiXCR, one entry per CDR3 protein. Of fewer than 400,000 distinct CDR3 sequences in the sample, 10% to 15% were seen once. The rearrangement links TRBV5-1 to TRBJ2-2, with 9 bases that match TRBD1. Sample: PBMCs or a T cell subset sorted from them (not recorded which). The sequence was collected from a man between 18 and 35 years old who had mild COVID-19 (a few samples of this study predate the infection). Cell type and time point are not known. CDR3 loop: CASSSGTGPLTGELFF. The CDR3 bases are TGCGCCAGCAGCTCCGGGACAGGGCCGCTCACCGGGGAGCTGTTTTTT.